This T cell receptor (beta chain) was documented in a study of blood T cell repertoires in COVID-19. How the authors handled the data: Amplification with reference gene primers provided the estimates of nucleated cell counts. Assay: immunoSEQ multiplex PCR; the TCRdb copy retains only in-frame clones and omits some. V, J and clone size were drawn from that table, and D and trimming were deduced from the DNA. Altogether about 45,000 clones are present, less than 70% being singletons, with the ten largest covering 5.5% to 6.5%. V was pared by 6 bases and J by 7 bases, with 9 bases between. Germline V gene lookup returns CDR1 ENHRY and CDR2 SYGVKD. The length of the CDR3 is 11 residues.

The origin of this receptor is an elderly man with acute or convalescent COVID-19. V usage is TRBV10-3 and J usage is TRBJ1-1, with D possibly being TRBD1 (5 bases). Sequencing used peripheral blood. CDR3 bases: TGTGCCATCAGCGAAGACAGTGAAGCTTTCTTT. Translating gives CAISEDSEAFF.